These 19 T cell receptor beta chains originate from one sample sequenced in a study of blood T cell repertoires in COVID-19. The protocol was immunoSEQ multiplex PCR, while the TCRdb copy is restricted to in-frame clones and leaves out a portion. This table holds 71,000 or so clones, over 70% found once. The sequenced sample was peripheral blood. These receptors came from a man aged 50-60 years with acute or convalescent COVID-19.

The chain has TRBV6-5 and TRBJ1-3; 7 nucleotides agree with TRBD1. Germline CDR1 and CDR2: MNHEY and SVGAGI. With 2 bases clipped from V and 2 bases from J, the junction kept 3 bases outside the gene matches. The CDR3 loop spans 15 amino acids. The CDR3 spells CASSYQGTAGNTIYF. DNA for the CDR3: TGTGCCAGCAGTTACCAGGGGACAGCTGGAAACACCATATATTTT.

The chain recombines TRBV18 with TRBJ1-1; 8 nucleotides align to TRBD1. This CDR3 contains 16 residues. V was pared by 3 bases and J by 2 bases, with 8 bases of the junction left unmatched. Germline V gene data show CDR1 as KGHSH and CDR2 as LQKENI. The CDR3 sequence is CASSPLQGGANTEAFF. The CDR3 bases are TGTGCCAGCTCACCCCTACAGGGGGGGGCCAACACTGAAGCTTTCTTT.

The chain couples TRBV28 to TRBJ2-7, with 12 positions matching TRBD1. CDR1 is MDHEN and CDR2 is SYDVKM in the germline V gene. V shed 2 bases and J 6 bases; nucleotides not matched to a gene: 2. The length of the CDR3 is 14 residues. DNA of the CDR3: TGTGCCAGCAGTTTACCGGGACAGGGGGCCGAGCAGTACTTC. This sequence encodes CASSLPGQGAEQYF.

The genes are TRBV28 and TRBJ2-7, with D maybe TRBD2 (6 bases). The CDR3 runs to 13 residues. The V gene's germline CDR1 is MDHEN and CDR2 SYDVKM. The V and J ends lost 8 bases and 5 bases respectively, with 16 bases between them. The CDR3 region has the DNA TGTGCCAGCGGCGGGACGGAAAATGACGAGCAGTACTTC. Protein: CASGGTENDEQYF.

The CDR3 region has the DNA TGTGCCAGCAGCCCGCTCTCGGTGGGCGATGAGCAGTTCTTC. It encodes CASSPLSVGDEQFF. The rearrangement joins TRBV7-3 to TRBJ2-1; D remains unclear. Per germline, CDR1 SGHTA and CDR2 FQGTGA. The CDR3 length is 14 residues. The V gene lost 5 bases and the J gene lost 8 bases, with 16 bases spanning the gap.

This chain uses TRBV24-1 with TRBJ2-2; 7 nucleotides align to TRBD1. The CDR3 runs 16 residues. V dropped 3 bases and J dropped 0; count of bases not matched to a gene: 3. Germline CDR1 and CDR2: KGHDR and SFDVKD. This CDR3 is CATSDLQGANTGELFF. The DNA of the CDR3 is TGTGCCACCAGTGATCTCCAGGGGGCGAACACCGGGGAGCTGTTTTTT.

The chain combines TRBV28 with TRBJ1-5; TRBD1 is a possible D gene (5 bases). The CDR3 is 16 amino acids. The V gene's germline CDR1 is MDHEN and CDR2 SYDVKM. Trimming took 5 bases from V and 0 from J, leaving 14 bases between them. The CDR3 coding sequence is TGTGCCAGCAGTCCTACGCGGGGGTATAGCAATCAGCCCCAGCATTTT. This gives the protein CASSPTRGYSNQPQHF.

This chain uses TRBV5-1 with TRBJ2-5, with D perhaps matching TRBD1 (6 bases). The germline V and J ends were trimmed by 4 bases and 5 bases, with 15 bases remaining between them. The CDR3 is 14 residues long. CDR1 SGHRS and CDR2 YFSETQ come from the germline V gene. In nucleotides, the CDR3 is TGCGCCAGCAGCCGTACAGGGTTTGCGGAGACCCAGTACTTC. Its protein product is CASSRTGFAETQYF.

This clone occurred once. CDR3 loop: CASSPEVGTGHGYTF. In DNA form, the CDR3 reads TGTGCCAGTAGCCCTGAGGTGGGGACAGGGCATGGCTACACCTTC. The rearrangement links TRBV19 to TRBJ1-2; TRBD1 matches 9 bases. The CDR3 loop spans 15 amino acids. Per the germline V gene, CDR1 is LNHDA and CDR2 is SQIVND (reference sequence). Trimming at V came to 6 bases and at J to 6 bases, leaving 11 bases not matched to a gene.

This clone has only one observation. The V gene is TRBV28, the J gene TRBJ2-3; D gene unclear. Germline lookup yields CDR1 MDHEN and CDR2 SYDVKM. The CDR3 loop spans 15 amino acids. V gave up 2 bases and J gave up 2 bases, with 11 bases separating them. The CDR3 DNA reads TGTGCCAGCAGTTTAAGTCAGGATCCCACAGATACGCAGTATTTT. Translating gives CASSLSQDPTDTQYF. The entire variable domain, with the rest obtained from reference TRBV28 and TRBJ2-3, is as follows: DVKVTQSSRYLVKRTGEKVFLECVQDMDHENMFWYRQDPGLGLRLIYFSYDVKMKEKGDIPEGYSVSREKKERFSLILESASTNQTSMYLCASSLSQDPTDTQYFGPGTRLTVL.

This rearrangement joins TRBV28 to TRBJ1-5; possible D gene TRBD1, 5 bases. The V gene's germline CDR1 is MDHEN and CDR2 SYDVKM. Between the trimmed V and J ends, which lost 8 bases and 0 bases, there was a span of 11 bases. This CDR3 region has 14 residues. The CDR3 region has the DNA TGTGCCAGCCAGGGTTTTAATAGCAATCAGCCCCAGCATTTT. Translating gives CASQGFNSNQPQHF.

The chain recombines TRBV6-6 with TRBJ1-5; no definite D call. The germline CDR1 and CDR2 sequences are MNHNY and SVGAGI (reference sequence). CDR3 length: 15 residues. Trimming shortened V by 6 bases and J by 6 bases, and 18 bases separated the two germline ends. The CDR3 loop reads CASRTDLRRSQPQHF. In nucleotides, the CDR3 is TGTGCCAGCAGAACTGACCTTCGCCGGAGTCAGCCCCAGCATTTT.

The V and J genes are TRBV2 and TRBJ1-1, with D maybe TRBD1 (5 bases). Deletions cut 6 bases from V and 4 bases from J, with 15 bases between. The CDR3 is made up of 14 amino acids. Per the germline V gene, CDR1 is SNHLY and CDR2 is FYNNEI. The CDR3 here is CASSGHNLGTEAFF. Here the CDR3 DNA reads TGTGCCAGCAGCGGACACAATTTAGGCACTGAAGCTTTCTTT.

V gene TRBV7-2 combines with J gene TRBJ2-3; possibly TRBD1 for D (6 bases). CDR3 size: 15 residues. V gave up 5 bases and J gave up 0 bases, with 12 bases separating them. Germline V gives CDR1 SGHTA, CDR2 FQGNSA. As DNA, the CDR3 is TGTGCCAGCAGCCACGGACAGACTAGCACAGATACGCAGTATTTT. This encodes CASSHGQTSTDTQYF.

This clone was recorded once. V gene TRBV10-1 combines with J gene TRBJ2-3; possible D gene TRBD1, 5 bases. The CDR3 consists of 13 residues. Trimming left V 5 bases short and J 4 bases short, with 10 bases between. CDR1 and CDR2 (germline): WNHNN, SYGVQD (reference sequence). The CDR3 here is CASSRSGSDTQYF. CDR3 DNA sequence: TGCGCCAGCAGTAGGTCAGGGTCAGATACGCAGTATTTT.

This chain links TRBV2 with TRBJ1-5; 7 bases align to TRBD1. The CDR3 covers 14 residues. The germline V gene has CDR1 SNHLY and CDR2 FYNNEI. After removal of 7 bases from V and 7 bases from J, the junction contained 10 bases not matched to a gene. CDR3 bases: TGTGCCAGCACACTTGAAAGGGGGCGGCAGCCCCAGCATTTT. It codes for CASTLERGRQPQHF.

The chain has TRBV5-1 and TRBJ1-3; D unclear. The CDR3 contains 13 residues. Germline CDR1 SGHRS, CDR2 YFSETQ. Trimming took off 0 bases at V and 4 bases at J, with 5 bases between the two ends. This CDR3 reads CASSLAEGNTIYF. CDR3 bases: TGCGCCAGCAGCTTGGCCGAGGGAAACACCATATATTTT.

In DNA form, the CDR3 reads TGCGCCAGCGGAAGGGGCAGCGGGGATACCGGGGAGCTGTTTTTT. This translates into CASGRGSGDTGELFF. The chain couples TRBV10-1 to TRBJ2-2, with 7 bases that match TRBD2. Germline loops: CDR1 WNHNN, CDR2 SYGVQD (reference sequence). There are 15 residues in the CDR3. V was pared by 8 bases and J by 5 bases, with 11 bases of the junction left unmatched.

This clone has only one observation. This rearrangement joins TRBV7-8 to TRBJ1-2; D might be TRBD1 (5 bases). Looked up from germline, CDR1 is SGHVS and CDR2 is FQNEAQ. CDR3 length: 13 residues. V gave up 5 bases and J gave up 4 bases, with 11 bases separating them. CDR3 sequence: CASSRGQGYGYTF. The CDR3 nucleotides are TGTGCCAGCAGCCGTGGACAAGGCTATGGCTACACCTTC.